The next 28 T cell receptor beta chains were all read from a single sample in a study of cytomegalovirus exposure and HLA in healthy donors. The study ran its PCR with 60 Vbeta and 13 Jbeta primers. Here immunoSEQ multiplex PCR was the method, and the copy in TCRdb shows in-frame clones only, minus some. Of more than 95,000 clones in the sample, around 77% were seen once. The sample was PBMCs. These TCRs come from a woman in her thirties or forties in good health and CMV-seropositive.

This clone was recorded once. This chain connects TRBV19 to TRBJ2-3; 10 nucleotides match TRBD1. Germline values: CDR1 LNHDA, CDR2 SQIVND (reference sequence). J gave up 6 bases and V 8 bases, and 8 bases lay outside the gene matches. The length of the CDR3 is 14 residues. The DNA for the CDR3 is TGTGCCAGTCGCGACAGGGGGCAGAGGGATACGCAGTATTTT. Translated, it gives CASRDRGQRDTQYF. Variable domain in full (rest from reference TRBV19 and TRBJ2-3): DGGITQSPKYLFRKEGQNVTLSCEQNLNHDAMYWYRQDPGQGLRLIYYSQIVNDFQKGDIAEGYSVSREKKESFPLTVTSAQKNPTAFYLCASRDRGQRDTQYFGPGTRLTVL.

This clone was counted once. This chain connects TRBV29-1 to TRBJ2-1; TRBD2 matches at 12 bases. V shed 5 bases, J shed 8 bases, and the junction held 16 bases outside the gene matches. The germline V gene encodes CDR1 SQVTM and CDR2 ANQGSEA. The CDR3 contains 17 residues. The CDR3 loop reads CSVSPLRLAGDRDEQFF. CDR3 DNA: TGCAGCGTTTCCCCCCTTCGACTAGCGGGAGATAGGGATGAGCAGTTCTTC.

J is TRBJ2-2 and V is TRBV27; D remains unclear. The CDR3 length is 14 residues. Trimming took 2 bases from V and 1 from J, leaving 5 bases between them. Germline V gene lookup returns CDR1 MNHEY and CDR2 SMNVEV (reference sequence). CDR3 region: CASSLQWNTGELFF. The CDR3 nucleotides are TGTGCCAGCAGTTTACAGTGGAACACCGGGGAGCTGTTTTTT.

J is TRBJ2-1 and V is TRBV27, with D possibly TRBD2 on 6 matching bases. This CDR3 is built from 15 residues. V was pared by 2 bases and J by 7 bases, with 15 bases between. CDR1 is MNHEY, CDR2 SMNVEV, per germline (reference sequence). The CDR3 region has the DNA TGTGCCAGCAGTTTAAGGGACTCGCGGGTTAATGAGCAGTTCTTC. Protein: CASSLRDSRVNEQFF.

As for this clone: At one end, the junction sequence differs from germline, possibly due to a read error. Different DNA sequences within this sample yield the same CDR3. The V call is TRBV13, the J call TRBJ2-2; TRBD2 agrees at 8 bases. Per the germline V gene, CDR1 is PRHDT and CDR2 is FYEKMQ (reference sequence). This CDR3 is 14 amino acids long. The CDR3 DNA reads as TGTGCCAGCAGCCCGCTAGCGGGCACCGGGGAGCTGTTCTTT. Its protein product is CASSPLAGTGELFF.

The chain combines TRBV2 with TRBJ2-6, with D possibly being TRBD1 (6 bases). This CDR3 spans 15 amino acids. Per the germline V gene, CDR1 is SNHLY and CDR2 is FYNNEI. Trimming stripped 5 bases from V and 4 bases from J, with 12 bases between. The CDR3 DNA sequence: TGTGCCAGCAGTTTGGGGGCTCCCGGGGCCAACGTCCTGACTTTC. Translated, it gives CASSLGAPGANVLTF.

This clone was seen a few times. CDR3 bases: TGTGCCAGCAGCACTCGGACAAGCTCCTATAATTCACCCCTCCACTTT. Its protein is CASSTRTSSYNSPLHF. The chain combines TRBV11-2 with TRBJ1-6, with D perhaps TRBD1 (5 bases). This CDR3 is 16 amino acids long. V was clipped by 5 bases and J by 0 bases, with 11 bases between them. Germline CDR1 reads SGHAT; CDR2 reads FQNNGV.

This clone was observed a handful of times. The J gene is TRBJ2-3, the V gene TRBV11-2; 7 bases agree with TRBD2. This CDR3 has 15 amino acids. Germline lookup yields CDR1 SGHAT and CDR2 FQNNGV. Trimming at V came to 3 bases and at J to 0 bases, leaving 3 bases not matched to a gene. CDR3 in amino acids: CASSFSSGSTDTQYF. The CDR3 region has the DNA TGTGCCAGCAGCTTCTCTAGCGGTAGCACAGATACGCAGTATTTT.

The chain uses TRBV28 and TRBJ2-3; TRBD2 might be the D (5 bases). In germline, CDR1 is MDHEN, CDR2 SYDVKM. The CDR3 runs to 15 residues. Deletions cut 4 bases from V and 3 bases from J, with 14 bases between. The DNA of the CDR3 is TGTGCCAGCAGTTCAAGCGGAAAGCGGACAGATACGCAGTATTTT. Amino acids: CASSSSGKRTDTQYF.

V is TRBV28 and J is TRBJ2-1; D perhaps matches TRBD1 (6 bases). V was clipped by 5 bases and J by 2 bases, with 13 bases between them. CDR1 MDHEN and CDR2 SYDVKM come from the germline V gene. CDR3 size: 15 residues. Here the CDR3 reads CASSDSGTTYNEQFF. In DNA, the CDR3 is TGTGCCAGCAGTGATTCCGGGACAACCTACAATGAGCAGTTCTTC. The entire variable domain, with the rest obtained from reference TRBV28 and TRBJ2-1, is as follows: DVKVTQSSRYLVKRTGEKVFLECVQDMDHENMFWYRQDPGLGLRLIYFSYDVKMKEKGDIPEGYSVSREKKERFSLILESASTNQTSMYLCASSDSGTTYNEQFFGPGTRLTVL.

The CDR3 sequence: CASSDSSGNSYNEQFF. The CDR3 DNA is TGTGCCAGCAGTGATTCTAGCGGGAATTCCTACAATGAGCAGTTCTTC. This sequence joins TRBV25-1 and TRBJ2-1; 9 bases line up with TRBD2. The CDR3 totals 16 residues. V was clipped by 3 bases and J by 1 base; unmatched bases: 4. Germline V CDR1 and CDR2: MGHDK, SYGVNS.

This chain joins TRBV10-3 and TRBJ2-2; 8 bases are shared with TRBD2. The CDR3 runs to 18 residues. Looked up from germline, CDR1 is ENHRY and CDR2 is SYGVKD. The V and J ends lost 2 bases and 3 bases, in that order; junction bases with no gene match: 11. Here the CDR3 reads CAISETGTSGMHTGELFF. CDR3 DNA sequence: TGTGCCATCAGTGAGACGGGAACTAGCGGCATGCACACCGGGGAGCTGTTTTTT.

The V and J genes are TRBV6-5 and TRBJ2-7, with TRBD1 identical over 7 bases. This CDR3 has 14 amino acids. Germline CDR1 MNHEY, CDR2 SVGAGI. The J segment lost 5 bases and the V segment lost 6 bases, leaving 10 bases of the junction unmatched. The CDR3 protein is CASSSRTGAHEQYF. CDR3 DNA sequence: TGTGCCAGCAGCTCCAGGACAGGAGCCCACGAGCAGTACTTC.

V usage is TRBV6-6 and J usage is TRBJ1-5, with D tentatively TRBD1 (5 bases). With 11 bases removed from V and 2 bases from J, the gap between germline ends came to 13 bases. The germline V gene encodes CDR1 MNHNY and CDR2 SVGAGI (reference sequence). The CDR3 consists of 13 residues. The CDR3: CASRGKGNQPQHF. The CDR3 nucleotides are TGTGCCTCAAGGGGTAAGGGCAATCAGCCCCAGCATTTT.

Only a few counts were recorded for this clone. V and J are TRBV4-1 and TRBJ2-5, with a possible D match to TRBD1 (5 bases). Deletions cut 0 bases from V and 7 bases from J, with 15 bases between. The germline V gene has CDR1 MGHRA and CDR2 YSYEKL. The CDR3 consists of 15 residues. In nucleotides, the CDR3 is TGCGCCAGCAGCCAAGACACAGGCCCGGTGTGGACCCAGTACTTC. Its protein product is CASSQDTGPVWTQYF.

V and J are TRBV7-6 and TRBJ2-7; a possible D gene is TRBD2 (6 bases). Germline CDR1 reads SGHVS; CDR2 reads FNYEAQ. Trimming left V 5 bases short and J 7 bases short, with 18 bases between. The CDR3 extends over 14 amino acids. In DNA form, the CDR3 reads TGTGCCAGCAGCCCGTCCGGGACCCGGGGGGAGCAGTACTTC. This codes for CASSPSGTRGEQYF.

V usage is TRBV19 and J usage is TRBJ2-1, with a weak D call TRBD2 (5 bases). Germline lookup yields CDR1 LNHDA and CDR2 SQIVND (reference sequence). Trimming left V 7 bases short and J 7 bases short, with 20 bases between. The CDR3 runs 15 residues. CDR3 in amino acids: CASTQIAGGRNEQFF. The CDR3 DNA sequence: TGTGCCAGTACCCAAATCGCGGGCGGTAGAAATGAGCAGTTCTTC.

This clone occurred a few times. The chain links TRBV28 to TRBJ2-1; possibly TRBD1 for D (7 bases). CDR1 and CDR2 from the germline V gene are MDHEN and SYDVKM. Trimming removed 5 bases from V and 9 bases from J, with 23 bases in between. CDR3 length: 16 residues. The CDR3 sequence is CASSPLRGRGVGEQFF. Here the CDR3 DNA reads TGTGCCAGCAGTCCCCTCCGCGGCAGGGGGGTCGGTGAGCAGTTCTTC.

The J gene is TRBJ1-3, the V gene TRBV7-8; D possibly corresponds to TRBD1 (6 bases). Germline V CDR1 and CDR2: SGHVS, FQNEAQ. The germline V and J ends were trimmed by 5 bases and 2 bases, with 13 bases remaining between them. This CDR3 has 15 amino acids. In DNA, the CDR3 is TGTGCCAGCAGCGGCGCAGGGGTAGCTGGAAACACCATATATTTT. Its protein product is CASSGAGVAGNTIYF.

The chain is built from TRBV4-2 and TRBJ1-3; a possible D gene is TRBD1 (6 bases). Trimming took off 2 bases at V and 0 bases at J, with 14 bases between the two ends. The CDR3 sequence is 17 residues long. Germline CDR1 LGHNA, CDR2 YNFKEQ. CDR3 region: CASSQSPDSFSGNTIYF. CDR3 DNA: TGTGCCAGCAGCCAAAGCCCGGACAGTTTCTCTGGAAACACCATATATTTT.

This clone showed up just once. CDR3: CASTPRTVSTDTQYF. CDR3 nucleotides: TGTGCCAGCACCCCGAGGACAGTCAGCACAGATACGCAGTATTTT. The chain links TRBV2 to TRBJ2-3; TRBD1 might be the D (6 bases). The V end lost 7 bases, the J end lost 0 bases, and 14 bases lay between the germline ends. There are 15 residues in the CDR3. CDR1 is SNHLY, CDR2 FYNNEI, per germline.

V gene TRBV6-1 combines with J gene TRBJ1-1, with D perhaps matching TRBD1 (5 bases). Germline V lookup: CDR1 MNHNS, CDR2 SASEGT. The CDR3 covers 13 residues. V lost 10 bases and J lost 1, with 13 bases in between. The CDR3 coding sequence is TGTGCCACCCAGGGCGGACGGAACACTGAAGCTTTCTTT. Translating it yields CATQGGRNTEAFF.

V and J are TRBV2 and TRBJ2-2; a possible D gene is TRBD1 (5 bases). V gave up 1 base and J gave up 6 bases, with 21 bases separating them. CDR1 SNHLY and CDR2 FYNNEI come from the germline V gene. The CDR3 contains 18 residues. CDR3 residues: CASSEVVSGSTLAGELFF. The CDR3 region has the DNA TGTGCCAGCAGTGAAGTCGTTTCAGGGTCAACACTTGCCGGGGAGCTGTTTTTT.

The chain uses TRBV7-8 and TRBJ2-1, with 10 bases aligning to TRBD1. The trim removed 4 bases at V and 10 bases at J, leaving 13 bases unmatched. The CDR3 consists of 16 residues. Germline V lookup: CDR1 SGHVS, CDR2 FQNEAQ. For the CDR3, the DNA is TGTGCCAGCAGCTCATCCGGGACAGGGGTCCCCAAAGAGCAGTTCTTC. This encodes CASSSSGTGVPKEQFF.

This chain connects TRBV28 to TRBJ2-6; 8 bases match TRBD2. The trim removed 6 bases at V and 0 bases at J, leaving 10 bases unmatched. This CDR3 is 18 amino acids long. The germline gives CDR1 MDHEN, CDR2 SYDVKM. Written as DNA, the CDR3 is TGTGCCAGCAGCCTGGATCGGGGGGGTGGCTCTGGGGCCAACGTCCTGACTTTC. Translation gives CASSLDRGGGSGANVLTF.

V usage is TRBV5-1 and J usage is TRBJ1-5, with D tentatively TRBD1 (5 bases). The CDR3 runs 14 residues. The ends were cut back, 0 bases at V and 2 bases at J, with 6 bases in the middle. CDR1 and CDR2 (germline): SGHRS, YFSETQ. DNA of the CDR3: TGCGCCAGCAGCTTGGGGGGGGGCAATCAGCCCCAGCATTTT. Amino acids: CASSLGGGNQPQHF.

The chain uses TRBV2 and TRBJ2-2; maybe TRBD1 (6 bases). Trimming removed 7 bases at V and 0 bases at J, with 9 bases between. Germline V lookup: CDR1 SNHLY, CDR2 FYNNEI. This CDR3 comprises 14 residues. The CDR3, as DNA: TGTGCCAGCATGTGGGGGCCGAACACCGGGGAGCTGTTTTTT. Translation gives CASMWGPNTGELFF.

V usage is TRBV28 and J usage is TRBJ2-7, with 8 positions matching TRBD2. Germline values: CDR1 MDHEN, CDR2 SYDVKM. This CDR3 is 16 amino acids long. The junction had 13 bases not matched to a gene; V was cut back by 6 bases and J by 3 bases. Here the CDR3 reads CASSRTRSGSGYEQYF. For the CDR3, the DNA is TGTGCCAGCAGCCGAACCCGGAGCGGGAGCGGCTACGAGCAGTACTTC.